This entry concerns a single TCR beta chain. Its antigen remains unidentified. Other DNA variants within this sample encode the same CDR3. The entry originates in a study of shared clonotypes between healthy human individuals. Background on the study: Each donor contributed plates that comprised three CD4 naive, three CD4 memory, two CD8 naive and one CD8 memory. Study-level points and caveats: Compared with clonotypes that all four donors shared, non-shared clonotypes had lower generation probabilities.

Generated by immunoSEQ multiplex PCR, the TCRdb table keeps only in-frame clones and is missing some. There are about 2.4 million clones in the sample; 93% occur only once, and roughly 0.39% lies in the top ten. V shed 4 bases and J shed 1 base, with 9 bases lying between them. Germline lookup yields CDR1 SGHRS and CDR2 YFSETQ. The CDR3 loop spans 13 amino acids. The V gene is TRBV5-1, the J gene TRBJ2-7; possible D gene TRBD2, 6 bases. The sequenced material came from naive CD4+ T cells from PBMCs. As to subset: CD45RA+ positively selected. This clonotype was sampled from a man between 18 and 29 years old in good health. Some clones in this sample may be carry-over from other donors' samples. CDR3 loop: CASSRDLSYEQYF. DNA of the CDR3: TGCGCCAGCAGCCGGGACTTATCCTACGAGCAGTACTTC.